Shown below are 14 T cell receptor beta chains from a single sample sequenced in a study of patients and donors after allogeneic stem cell transplantation. Each CDR3 protein gets one entry after TCRdb re-called the RT-PCR reads with MiXCR. The table includes 190,000 or so distinct CDR3 sequences, roughly two fifths detected once. Sequencing was carried out using blood, either unsorted or a sorted T cell fraction (not recorded which). These TCRs come from a human donor who was either an allogeneic HSCT recipient or a stem cell or donor lymphocyte infusion donor (not recorded which). It is not recorded whose cells these are; they may come from a transplant donor.

This clonotype has a handful of counts. J is TRBJ1-5 and V is TRBV6-1, with D possibly TRBD1 on 6 matching bases. Germline V gives CDR1 MNHNS, CDR2 SASEGT. Between the trimmed V and J ends, which lost 3 bases and 6 bases, there was a span of 12 bases. The CDR3 spans 14 residues. The CDR3 sequence is CASSDRGRSQPQHF. As DNA, the CDR3 is TGTGCCAGCAGTGACAGGGGACGGAGTCAGCCCCAGCATTTT.

The V and J genes are TRBV12-3 or TRBV12-4 and TRBJ1-5, with D possibly being TRBD1 (6 bases). Trimming took off 6 bases at V and 7 bases at J, with 16 bases between the two ends. This CDR3 comprises 14 residues. CDR3 in DNA: TGTGCCAGCAGCCCAGGACAGCAATCCCAGCCCCAGCATTTT. Residues: CASSPGQQSQPQHF.

This clonotype has more than one count but fewer than ten. The V and J genes are TRBV7-9 and TRBJ1-1; unclear D gene. The germline V gene has CDR1 SEHNR and CDR2 FQNEAQ (reference sequence). The V end was cut by 6 bases, the J end by 0 bases, with 20 bases between. The CDR3 spans 17 residues. The CDR3 sequence is CASRHPPADPLNTEAFF. CDR3 DNA sequence: TGTGCCAGCAGGCATCCCCCGGCTGACCCTTTGAACACTGAAGCTTTCTTT.

The chain links TRBV7-2 to TRBJ1-1, with TRBD1 as a possible D gene (5 bases). V was shortened by 4 bases and J by 1 base, with 13 bases between the two germline ends. The CDR3 is made up of 15 amino acids. The germline gives CDR1 SGHTA, CDR2 FQGNSA. CDR3 DNA: TGTGCCAGCAGCTGGCTATTGGGGGGGAACACTGAAGCTTTCTTT. This gives the protein CASSWLLGGNTEAFF.

This clonotype has a handful of counts. The chain couples TRBV6-2 or TRBV6-3 to TRBJ2-5; 8 bases are shared with TRBD1. Germline V gene data show CDR1 as MNHEY and CDR2 as SVGEGT. Trimming at V came to 10 bases and at J to 5 bases, leaving 18 bases not matched to a gene. The CDR3 extends over 16 amino acids. The CDR3 DNA sequence: TGTGCCACCTGCTCTAGACGGACAGGGATGAGGGAGACCCAGTACTTC. It yields the protein CATCSRRTGMRETQYF.

The chain recombines TRBV20-1 with TRBJ1-2; D is unclear. This CDR3 is 12 amino acids long. Trimming left V 6 bases short and J 8 bases short, with 16 bases between. Per the germline V gene, CDR1 is DFQATT and CDR2 is SNEGSKA (reference sequence). CDR3 protein: CSAQRGSGGYTF. Here the CDR3 DNA reads TGCAGTGCCCAGCGGGGAAGCGGGGGCTACACCTTC.

The J gene is TRBJ1-1, the V gene TRBV5-1; TRBD1 is a possible D gene (6 bases). CDR3 length: 14 amino acids. Germline assignment: CDR1 SGHRS and CDR2 YFSETQ. V shed 2 bases and J shed 3 bases, with 11 bases lying between them. CDR3 in amino acids: CASSFQGQDTEAFF. In DNA form, the CDR3 reads TGCGCCAGCAGCTTCCAGGGGCAGGACACTGAAGCTTTCTTT. Based on the CDR3 plus reference TRBV5-1 and TRBJ1-1, the full variable domain is KAGVTQTPRYLIKTRGQQVTLSCSPISGHRSVSWYQQTPGQGLQFLFEYFSETQRNKGNFPGRFSGRQFSNSRSEMNVSTLELGDSALYLCASSFQGQDTEAFFGQGTRLTVV.

V and J are TRBV4-3 and TRBJ2-1, with 7 bases matching TRBD1. The germline CDR1 and CDR2 sequences are LGHNA and YSLEER. This CDR3 is 15 amino acids long. V gave up 0 bases and J gave up 7 bases; unmatched junction bases: 6. The CDR3 is CASSQDQQGTNEQFF. The CDR3 nucleotides are TGCGCCAGCAGCCAAGATCAACAGGGGACGAATGAGCAGTTCTTC.

The chain joins TRBV7-2 to TRBJ2-1; weak D call: TRBD1 (5 bases). The V gene lost 1 base and the J gene lost 5 bases, with 9 bases spanning the gap. In germline, CDR1 is SGHTA, CDR2 FQGNSA. This CDR3 is built from 14 residues. CDR3 loop: CASSLGPGNNEQFF. The CDR3, as DNA: TGTGCCAGCAGCTTAGGGCCAGGGAACAATGAGCAGTTCTTC.

This clonotype occurred a few times. The genes are TRBV15 and TRBJ2-7; TRBD1 might be the D (6 bases). Germline V CDR1 and CDR2: LNHNV, YYDKDF (reference sequence). The V end lost 0 bases, the J end lost 1 base, and 10 bases lay between the germline ends. This CDR3 has 15 amino acids. The CDR3 loop reads CATSRDSGVSYEQYF. CDR3 DNA sequence: TGTGCCACCAGCAGAGATTCAGGGGTGTCCTACGAGCAGTACTTC.

This clonotype has just a few counts. The junction departs from the called germline gene at one end, perhaps through a read error. The chain joins TRBV12-3 or TRBV12-4 to TRBJ1-3; tentatively, D is TRBD1 (6 bases). This CDR3 is 11 amino acids long. This CDR3 reads CASSLDSSCVF. The DNA of the CDR3 is TGTGCCAGCAGTTTGGACAGTTCGTGCGTATTT.

The CDR3 is CASRADRVGEAFF. The CDR3 bases are TGTGCCAGCAGGGCGGACAGGGTTGGTGAAGCTTTCTTT. The rearrangement joins TRBV28 to TRBJ1-1; 8 bases fit TRBD1. The trim removed 6 bases at V and 7 bases at J, leaving 7 bases unmatched. The CDR3 length is 13 residues. Per the germline V gene, CDR1 is MDHEN and CDR2 is SYDVKM.

This sequence joins TRBV4-1 and TRBJ2-5; D ambiguous. In germline, CDR1 is MGHRA, CDR2 YSYEKL. The CDR3 totals 15 residues. Trimming left V 1 base short and J 5 bases short, with 14 bases between. The CDR3 loop reads CASSQVAGSLETQYF. The CDR3 coding sequence is TGCGCCAGCAGCCAAGTAGCCGGGTCACTGGAGACCCAGTACTTC.

The chain employs TRBV12-3 or TRBV12-4 and TRBJ2-7, with D hard to call. V lost 7 bases to trimming and J lost 7 bases, with 14 bases between them. The CDR3 length is 12 residues. CDR3: CASTQAVGEQYF. CDR3 sequence (DNA): TGTGCCAGCACCCAAGCTGTGGGGGAGCAGTACTTC.